What follows is one T cell receptor (beta chain) and its context. Antigen unknown. Using immunoSEQ multiplex PCR, the repertoire was profiled, and TCRdb retains in-frame clones only, with some absent. The sample gives some 250,000 clones, about 90% of which show up once; 3.1% is in the top ten. These data are taken from a study of cytomegalovirus exposure and HLA in healthy donors. Study-wide findings and caveats: Most TCR sequences proved rare, with some public TCRs found in many donors. According to a subsequent analysis, TCR clusters from the first cohort were inclined to appear together in the 110 or so validation repertoires. Testing in vitro showed a few CMV-associated chains specific for CMV antigens. The study put 150 or so TCR beta chains on its list as cytomegalovirus-associated.

The CDR3 runs to 14 residues. Germline lookup yields CDR1 KGHSH and CDR2 LQKENI. Trimming cost V 3 bases and J 1 base, with 10 bases left between them. The clonotype originates from a woman aged 30 to 39 in good health and CMV-seronegative. Sequenced input: PBMCs. The chain combines TRBV18 with TRBJ2-7, with D perhaps TRBD1 (5 bases). CDR3 residues: CASSPAAGSYEQYF. Written as DNA, the CDR3 is TGTGCCAGCTCACCCGCGGCAGGGTCCTACGAGCAGTACTTC. Supplemented by reference TRBV18 and TRBJ2-7, the full variable domain reads NAGVMQNPRHLVRRRGQEARLRCSPMKGHSHVYWYRQLPEEGLKFMVYLQKENIIDESGMPKERFSAEFPKEGPSILRIQQVVRGDSAAYFCASSPAAGSYEQYFGPGTRLTVT.